These 8 T cell receptor beta chains were all obtained from the same sample, sequenced in a study of T cell repertoires in cytomegalovirus infection. What these receptors recognize is not known. Each CDR3 protein gets one entry after TCRdb re-called the reads with MiXCR. This sample has approximately 990,000 distinct CDR3 sequences; around 32% occur once, and the top ten carry about an eighth. This specimen was cultured CD8+ T cells from PBMCs, taken from culture after CMV antigen stimulation. Receptors originate from a human donor in good health (CMV status not recorded). Some clones in this sample may be carry-over from other donors' samples.

The V call is TRBV27, the J call TRBJ2-1, with D tentatively TRBD2 (5 bases). This CDR3 contains 15 residues. Germline V gene sequence: CDR1 MNHEY, CDR2 SMNVEV (reference sequence). V shed 5 bases and J shed 1 base, with 12 bases lying between them. CDR3 nucleotide sequence: TGTGCCAGCAGTCCCCCCGGGATGTCCTACAATGAGCAGTTCTTC. It is translated as CASSPPGMSYNEQFF.

This clonotype was picked up many times. The chain uses TRBV7-6 and TRBJ2-1; tentatively, D is TRBD1 or TRBD2 (5 bases each). The CDR3 length is 17 residues. Germline values: CDR1 SGHVS, CDR2 FNYEAQ. Trimming removed 2 bases at V and 0 bases at J, with 14 bases between. The CDR3 coding sequence is TGTGCCAGCAGCTTAAGTCCTTCAGGGAGCTCCTACAATGAGCAGTTCTTC. Protein product: CASSLSPSGSSYNEQFF.

This chain connects TRBV6-6 to TRBJ1-1; D might be TRBD1 (6 bases). CDR1 and CDR2 (germline): MNHNY, SVGAGI (reference sequence). The CDR3 consists of 11 residues. Trimming took 7 bases from V and 6 from J, leaving 9 bases between them. This CDR3 reads CASIQGPEAFF. CDR3 nucleotides: TGTGCCAGCATCCAGGGGCCTGAAGCTTTCTTT.

The rearrangement joins TRBV10-3 to TRBJ2-3, with D possibly matching TRBD2 (5 bases). Germline loops: CDR1 ENHRY, CDR2 SYGVKD. Trimming cost V 7 bases and J 7 bases, with 18 bases left between them. The CDR3 sequence is 14 residues long. CDR3 nucleotides: TGTGCCATCATCGGGGAACCCACGTCAAATACGCAGTATTTT. Translated, it gives CAIIGEPTSNTQYF.

This clonotype was picked up many times. This chain uses TRBV28 with TRBJ2-6; 8 nucleotides line up with TRBD1. J was trimmed by 0 bases and V by 4 bases; bases with no gene match: 17. The CDR3 extends over 21 amino acids. Germline lookup yields CDR1 MDHEN and CDR2 SYDVKM. CDR3 amino acids: CASSSTRGWDRSLSGANVLTF. The CDR3 bases are TGTGCCAGCAGTTCCACCAGGGGGTGGGACAGGAGCCTCTCTGGGGCCAACGTCCTGACTTTC.

The genes are TRBV6-5 and TRBJ2-3; 7 nucleotides line up with TRBD1. The CDR3 is 17 amino acids. Trimming cost V 5 bases and J 2 bases; bases outside gene matches: 13. CDR1 is MNHEY and CDR2 is SVGAGI in the germline V gene. The CDR3: CASSNLPGTEITDTQYF. CDR3 sequence (DNA): TGTGCCAGCAGTAACCTCCCCGGGACAGAGATCACAGATACGCAGTATTTT.

V usage is TRBV7-6 and J usage is TRBJ2-5; D perhaps matches TRBD1 (6 bases). V was pared by 5 bases and J by 1 base, with 14 bases between. The CDR3 is made up of 15 amino acids. Looked up from germline, CDR1 is SGHVS and CDR2 is FNYEAQ. The chain's CDR3 is CASSAYRAPQETQYF. The DNA for the CDR3 is TGTGCCAGCAGCGCCTACAGGGCGCCCCAAGAGACCCAGTACTTC.

This chain joins TRBV6-2 or TRBV6-3 and TRBJ1-6; D is uncertain. Trimming took 2 bases from V and 0 from J, leaving 8 bases between them. Germline lookup yields CDR1 MNHEY and CDR2 SVGEGT. The CDR3 spans 16 residues. This CDR3 is CASSYIYSSYNSPLHF. DNA for the CDR3: TGTGCCAGCAGTTACATCTACAGCTCCTATAATTCACCCCTCCACTTT.